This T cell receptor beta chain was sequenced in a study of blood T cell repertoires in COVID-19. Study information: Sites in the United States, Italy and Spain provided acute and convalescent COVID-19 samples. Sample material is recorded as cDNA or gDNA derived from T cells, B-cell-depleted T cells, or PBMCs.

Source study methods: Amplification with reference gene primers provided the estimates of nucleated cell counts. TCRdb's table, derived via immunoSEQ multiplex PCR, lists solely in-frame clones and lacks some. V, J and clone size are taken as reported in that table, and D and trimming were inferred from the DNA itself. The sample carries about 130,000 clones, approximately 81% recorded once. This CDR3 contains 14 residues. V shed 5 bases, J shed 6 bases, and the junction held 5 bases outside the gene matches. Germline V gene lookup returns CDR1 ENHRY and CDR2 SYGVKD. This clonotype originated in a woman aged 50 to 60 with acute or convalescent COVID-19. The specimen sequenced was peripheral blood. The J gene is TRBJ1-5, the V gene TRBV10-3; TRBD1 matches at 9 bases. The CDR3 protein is CAISPGQGGQPQHF. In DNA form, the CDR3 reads TGTGCCATCAGTCCGGGACAGGGAGGTCAGCCCCAGCATTTT.